A selection of T cell receptor beta chains follows, all from one sample in a study of immune characterization of retroperitoneal liposarcoma. TCRdb re-called the PCR reads through MiXCR, storing one row per CDR3 protein. This sample has roughly 9,800 distinct CDR3 sequences, with under 30% found just once. Sequencing was done on a sample of blood. Source of these receptors: a male donor with retroperitoneal liposarcoma. Both conserved end residues are part of each CDR3. Each record gives: D gene, V gene, clone size, CDR3 length, J gene, CDR3 DNA, CDR3 protein. A D gene is named only where the DNA matches it firmly. Clone size is shown for a subset of rows, as once, few, many or a class of expanded clone.

>.|TRBV27|.|17|TRBJ2-3
TGTGCCAGCAGTCCCTTGGTGGGGGAGCGGGCCACAGATACGCAGTATTTT
CASSPLVGERATDTQYF
>.|TRBV3-1|.|16|TRBJ1-3
TGTGCCAGCAGCCAAGATCTAGTATACTCTGGAAACACCATATATTTT
CASSQDLVYSGNTIYF
>.|TRBV10-1|few|12|TRBJ2-1
TGCGCCAGCAGTGAGTCGGGGAGAAGGCAGTTCTTC
CASSESGRRQFF
>.|TRBV12-3/TRBV12-4|.|15|TRBJ2-6
TGTGCCAGCAGTTTAAGCAGCTCTGGGGCCAACGTCCTGACTTTC
CASSLSSSGANVLTF
>.|TRBV6-1|many|13|TRBJ1-2
TGTGCCAGCAGTGAATGGCGGGAAAATGGCTACACCTTC
CASSEWRENGYTF
>TRBD1|TRBV23-1|.|17|TRBJ1-5
TGCGCCAGCAGTCATGGACAGGGCGAGAGAAGCAATCAGCCCCAGCATTTT
CASSHGQGERSNQPQHF
>.|TRBV27|many|15|TRBJ2-7
TGTGCCAGCAGTTTAAAGTACTCAGCCCTCGACGAGCAGTACTTC
CASSLKYSALDEQYF
>.|TRBV10-3|.|15|TRBJ2-3
TGTGCCATCAGTGAAAGGAGAACTAGCACAGATACGCAGTATTTT
CAISERRTSTDTQYF
>.|TRBV10-3|many|14|TRBJ1-6
TGTGCCATCAGGGGGGAAGTGGGAAATTCACCCCTCCACTTT
CAIRGEVGNSPLHF
>.|TRBV6-1|.|17|TRBJ1-5
TGTGCCAGCAGTGAACCCTGGACGGATTATAGCAATCAGCCCCAGCATTTT
CASSEPWTDYSNQPQHF
>.|TRBV6-1|medium-sized|14|TRBJ2-3
TGTGCCAGCCGGTACGGGACTAGCACAGATACGCAGTATTTT
CASRYGTSTDTQYF
>.|TRBV6-1|.|18|TRBJ2-5
TGTGCCAGCAGAGAAAGGGAGTGGTTGGATAGCTCCTACAATGAGCAGTACTTC
CASREREWLDSSYNEQYF
>TRBD2|TRBV27|many|16|TRBJ2-3
TGTGCCAGCAGTTCCCCGGGACTAGCAGGGGCAGATACGCAGTATTTT
CASSSPGLAGADTQYF